This TCR beta chain was captured in a study of T cells in Graves' hyperthyroidism and ophthalmopathy. Amplification of TCR beta CDR3 regions used RNA as the template. In the first-round RT-PCR of the TCR CDR3, the HTBI primer set was used. TCRdb processed the multiplex PCR reads anew with MiXCR; each CDR3 protein has one entry. The sample records roughly 380,000 distinct CDR3 sequences, about a sixth being singletons. The CDR3 totals 15 residues. Germline V lookup: CDR1 MNHEY, CDR2 SMNVEV (reference sequence). Trimming stripped 0 bases from V and 2 bases from J, with 11 bases between. This clonotype was observed at least ten times.

The TCR comes from a woman aged 40 to 50 with Graves' ophthalmopathy. V is TRBV27 and J is TRBJ2-7, with D possibly TRBD1 on 5 matching bases. Sequenced material: blood. This chain's CDR3 is CASSLSAGPAYEQYF. CDR3 coding DNA: TGTGCCAGCAGTTTATCGGCAGGGCCCGCCTACGAGCAGTACTTC.